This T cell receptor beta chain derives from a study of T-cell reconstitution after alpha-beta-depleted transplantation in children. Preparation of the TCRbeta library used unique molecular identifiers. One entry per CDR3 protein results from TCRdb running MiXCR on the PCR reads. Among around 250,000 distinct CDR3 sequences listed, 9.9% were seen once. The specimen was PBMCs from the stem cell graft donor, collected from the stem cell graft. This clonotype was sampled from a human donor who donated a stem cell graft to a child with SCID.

CDR3 protein: CASSLAAVGGIYNEQFF. DNA of the CDR3: TGCGCCAGCAGCTTGGCGGCGGTCGGGGGTATCTACAATGAGCAGTTCTTC. The chain is built from TRBV5-1 and TRBJ2-1; a weak D match, TRBD2 (6 bases). The V and J ends lost 0 bases and 3 bases respectively, with 16 bases between them. This CDR3 is 17 amino acids long. The germline V gene encodes CDR1 SGHRS and CDR2 YFSETQ.